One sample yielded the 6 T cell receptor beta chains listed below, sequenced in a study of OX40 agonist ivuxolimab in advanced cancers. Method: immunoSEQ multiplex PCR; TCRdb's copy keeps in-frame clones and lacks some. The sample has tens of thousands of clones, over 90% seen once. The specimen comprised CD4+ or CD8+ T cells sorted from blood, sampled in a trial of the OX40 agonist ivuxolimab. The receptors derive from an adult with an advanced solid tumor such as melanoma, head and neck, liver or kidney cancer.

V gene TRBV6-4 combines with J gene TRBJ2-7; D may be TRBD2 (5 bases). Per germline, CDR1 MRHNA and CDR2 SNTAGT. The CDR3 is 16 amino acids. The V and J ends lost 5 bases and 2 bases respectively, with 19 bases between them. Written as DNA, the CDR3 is TGTGCCAGCAGTCCTGCGGGCCAGGAAGAAACCTACGAGCAGTACTTC. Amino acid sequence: CASSPAGQEETYEQYF.

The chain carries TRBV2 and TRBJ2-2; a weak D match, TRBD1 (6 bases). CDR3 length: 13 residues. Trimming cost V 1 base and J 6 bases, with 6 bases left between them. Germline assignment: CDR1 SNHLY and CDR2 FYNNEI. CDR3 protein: CASSEEGAGELFF. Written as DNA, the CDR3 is TGTGCCAGCAGTGAAGAGGGGGCCGGGGAGCTGTTTTTT.

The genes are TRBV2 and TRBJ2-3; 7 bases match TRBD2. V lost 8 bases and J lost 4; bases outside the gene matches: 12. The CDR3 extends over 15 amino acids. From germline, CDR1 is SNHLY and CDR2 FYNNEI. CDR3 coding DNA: TGTGCCAGCGGGAGGGGATCGTTTTTCCCAGATACGCAGTATTTT. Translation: CASGRGSFFPDTQYF.

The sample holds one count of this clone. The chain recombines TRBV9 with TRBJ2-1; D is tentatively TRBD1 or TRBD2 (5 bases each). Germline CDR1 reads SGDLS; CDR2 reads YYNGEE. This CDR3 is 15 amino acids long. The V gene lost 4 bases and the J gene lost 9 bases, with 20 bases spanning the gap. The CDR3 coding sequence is TGTGCCAGCAGCCAAACCGGGACCCAATTCGGTGAGCAGTTCTTC. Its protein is CASSQTGTQFGEQFF. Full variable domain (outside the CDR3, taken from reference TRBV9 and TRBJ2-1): DSGVTQTPKHLITATGQRVTLRCSPRSGDLSVYWYQQSLDQGLQFLIQYYNGEERAKGNILERFSAQQFPDLHSELNLSSLELGDSALYFCASSQTGTQFGEQFFGPGTRLTVL.

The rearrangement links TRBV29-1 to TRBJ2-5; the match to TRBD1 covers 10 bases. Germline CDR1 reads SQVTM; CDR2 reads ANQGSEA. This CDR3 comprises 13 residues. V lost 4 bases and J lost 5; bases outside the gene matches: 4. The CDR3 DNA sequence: TGCAGCGTTGGGGGACAGGGGTGGGAGACCCAGTACTTC. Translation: CSVGGQGWETQYF.

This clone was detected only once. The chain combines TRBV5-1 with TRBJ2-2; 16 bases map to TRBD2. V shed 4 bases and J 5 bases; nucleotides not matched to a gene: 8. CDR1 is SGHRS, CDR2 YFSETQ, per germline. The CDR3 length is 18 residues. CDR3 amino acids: CASSITGTSGRGTGELFF. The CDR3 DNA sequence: TGCGCCAGCAGCATAACCGGGACTAGCGGGAGGGGAACCGGGGAGCTGTTTTTT.